This T cell receptor (beta chain) originates from a study of shared clonotypes between healthy human individuals. Sequenced by immunoSEQ multiplex PCR; TCRdb stores in-frame clones only, minus some. Among 2 million to 3 million clones listed, approximately 93% were seen once. The material sequenced was naive CD4+ T cells from PBMCs. The sample's subset: CD45RA+ positively selected. The TCR comes from a man younger than 30 in good health. Some clones in this sample may be carry-over from other donors' samples.

CDR3 bases: TGTGCCAGCAGCCCCCGACTAGCGGGAGGTTTGGATGAGCAGTTCTTC. This gives the protein CASSPRLAGGLDEQFF. The chain couples TRBV7-3 to TRBJ2-1; the match to TRBD2 covers 13 bases. J lost 8 bases, V lost 5 bases, and 9 bases had no gene match. Germline assignment: CDR1 SGHTA and CDR2 FQGTGA. The CDR3 loop spans 16 amino acids.